Listed here are 14 T cell receptor beta chains from one sample, sequenced in a study of shared clonotypes between healthy human individuals. Assay used: immunoSEQ multiplex PCR; TCRdb lists only in-frame clones, some missing. The table lists about 2.3 million clones, around 90% of them singletons. The sample taken for sequencing was naive CD4+ T cells from PBMCs. Noted subset: CD45RA+ positively selected. The origin of the receptors is a young man in good health. Some clones in this sample may be carry-over from other donors' samples.

The chain uses TRBV28 and TRBJ2-5; 9 nucleotides line up with TRBD2. The germline CDR1 and CDR2 sequences are MDHEN and SYDVKM. The CDR3 length is 17 residues. Losses at the gene ends were 3 bases for V and 4 bases for J; bases not matched to a gene: 12. CDR3 protein: CASSFLSSGIPGETQYF. The DNA of the CDR3 is TGTGCCAGCAGTTTCCTTTCTAGCGGGATCCCGGGAGAGACCCAGTACTTC.

Points on this clone: Different DNA sequences within this sample yield the same CDR3. The chain carries TRBV28 and TRBJ2-5; D remains ambiguous. Trimming cost V 3 bases and J 0 bases, with 5 bases left between them. The CDR3 contains 13 residues. Germline V gene lookup returns CDR1 MDHEN and CDR2 SYDVKM. The CDR3 DNA follows: TGTGCCAGCAGTTTGGGGTACCAAGAGACCCAGTACTTC. Encoded protein: CASSLGYQETQYF.

The chain is built from TRBV28 and TRBJ2-7, with 8 bases fitting TRBD1. CDR1 is MDHEN and CDR2 is SYDVKM in the germline V gene. Trimming cost V 3 bases and J 5 bases; bases outside gene matches: 9. CDR3 length: 15 residues. CDR3 amino acids: CASSFPGQGVNEQYF. The CDR3, as DNA: TGTGCCAGCAGTTTCCCCGGACAGGGAGTGAACGAGCAGTACTTC.

The chain uses TRBV28 and TRBJ2-2; weak D call: TRBD1 (5 bases). Trimming left V 6 bases short and J 1 base short, with 12 bases between. Germline-derived CDR1 and CDR2 are MDHEN and SYDVKM. The CDR3 runs to 15 residues. In DNA form, the CDR3 reads TGTGCCAGCAGCAGGGTTGGGGTGAACACCGGGGAGCTGTTTTTT. This codes for CASSRVGVNTGELFF. Complete variable domain (other parts from reference TRBV28 and TRBJ2-2): DVKVTQSSRYLVKRTGEKVFLECVQDMDHENMFWYRQDPGLGLRLIYFSYDVKMKEKGDIPEGYSVSREKKERFSLILESASTNQTSMYLCASSRVGVNTGELFFGEGSRLTVL.

The chain employs TRBV10-3 and TRBJ2-2; 8 bases fit TRBD1. Germline-derived CDR1 and CDR2 are ENHRY and SYGVKD. The CDR3 sequence is 15 residues long. The V and J ends lost 6 bases and 1 base, in that order; junction bases with no gene match: 4. CDR3 loop: CAIRAGTGNTGELFF. The CDR3 DNA reads as TGTGCCATCAGGGCCGGGACAGGGAACACCGGGGAGCTGTTTTTT.

V gene TRBV11-2 combines with J gene TRBJ1-2; D gene unclear. Germline V lookup: CDR1 SGHAT, CDR2 FQNNGV. V was cut by 5 bases and J by 6 bases, with 16 bases left in between. The CDR3 length is 14 residues. Here the CDR3 reads CASSPRAVGHGYTF. The DNA of the CDR3 is TGTGCCAGCAGCCCCCGCGCAGTTGGCCATGGCTACACCTTC.

In DNA form, the CDR3 reads TGTGCCATCAGTAGACAGGGGGCGCAGACCGGGGAGCTGTTTTTT. It codes for CAISRQGAQTGELFF. This chain uses TRBV10-3 with TRBJ2-2; 10 positions match TRBD1. The J segment lost 5 bases and the V segment lost 5 bases, leaving 5 bases of the junction unmatched. CDR1 and CDR2 (germline): ENHRY, SYGVKD. The CDR3 spans 15 residues.

Notes on this clone: In the same sample, other DNA sequences code for this CDR3. The V call is TRBV28, the J call TRBJ1-4; a possible D gene is TRBD1 (5 bases). Germline V gene lookup returns CDR1 MDHEN and CDR2 SYDVKM. The CDR3 length is 12 residues. V lost 4 bases and J 6 bases, leaving 6 bases between the germline ends. Here the CDR3 DNA reads TGTGCCAGCAGTTCCAGGGATGAAAAACTGTTTTTT. Protein product: CASSSRDEKLFF.

The chain combines TRBV25-1 with TRBJ1-1; D is unclear. Per the germline V gene, CDR1 is MGHDK and CDR2 is SYGVNS. This CDR3 region has 14 residues. The V gene lost 6 bases and the J gene lost 7 bases, with 18 bases spanning the gap. In nucleotides, the CDR3 is TGTGCCAGCAGCCCGTCTATTCGCGGGCGTGAAGCTTTCTTT. Its translation is CASSPSIRGREAFF.

The chain employs TRBV7-7 and TRBJ2-2; no definite D call. Between the trimmed V and J ends, which lost 4 bases and 6 bases, there was a span of 9 bases. CDR1 SSHAT and CDR2 FNYEAQ come from the germline V gene (reference sequence). This CDR3 contains 13 residues. CDR3 DNA: TGTGCCAGCAGCTCGACGGCCCCCGGGGAGCTGTTTTTT. Translated: CASSSTAPGELFF.

The chain joins TRBV11-1 to TRBJ2-7; D ambiguous. Trimming cost V 1 base and J 2 bases, with 9 bases left between them. CDR3 length equals 14 residues. Germline lookup yields CDR1 SGHAT and CDR2 FQDESV (reference sequence). CDR3 region: CASSLGRWAYEQYF. The DNA for the CDR3 is TGTGCCAGCAGCTTAGGACGGTGGGCCTACGAGCAGTACTTC.

Comments on this clone: At one end the junction does not follow the germline gene, possibly because of a read error. The gene calls are TRBV10-1 and TRBJ2-7, with D perhaps TRBD1 or TRBD2 (5 bases each). This CDR3 comprises 14 residues. Per germline, CDR1 WNHNN and CDR2 SYGVQD (reference sequence). The CDR3 reads CSRDQRAHSYEQYF. DNA for the CDR3: TGCTCCAGGGACCAGCGAGCCCACTCCTACGAGCAGTACTTC.

The chain uses TRBV21-1 and TRBJ1-5. TRBV21-1 is a documented pseudogene. The CDR3 has 18 residues. The CDR3 is CASSKGNGPHTRNQPQHF. CDR3 coding DNA: TGTGCCAGCAGCAAAGGGAACGGGCCGCATACTCGCAATCAGCCCCAGCATTTT.

V is TRBV7-9 and J is TRBJ2-5; D is unresolved. The germline V and J ends were trimmed by 8 bases and 5 bases, with 12 bases remaining between them. Germline loops: CDR1 SEHNR, CDR2 FQNEAQ (reference sequence). CDR3 length: 12 amino acids. CDR3 sequence reads: CASSLVRETQYF. CDR3 DNA sequence: TGTGCCAGCTCCTTAGTGAGGGAGACCCAGTACTTC. Drawing the rest from reference TRBV7-9 and TRBJ2-5, the complete variable domain is DTGVSQNPRHKITKRGQNVTFRCDPISEHNRLYWYRQTLGQGPEFLTYFQNEAQLEKSRLLSDRFSAERPKGSFSTLEIQRTEQGDSAMYLCASSLVRETQYFGPGTRLLVL.